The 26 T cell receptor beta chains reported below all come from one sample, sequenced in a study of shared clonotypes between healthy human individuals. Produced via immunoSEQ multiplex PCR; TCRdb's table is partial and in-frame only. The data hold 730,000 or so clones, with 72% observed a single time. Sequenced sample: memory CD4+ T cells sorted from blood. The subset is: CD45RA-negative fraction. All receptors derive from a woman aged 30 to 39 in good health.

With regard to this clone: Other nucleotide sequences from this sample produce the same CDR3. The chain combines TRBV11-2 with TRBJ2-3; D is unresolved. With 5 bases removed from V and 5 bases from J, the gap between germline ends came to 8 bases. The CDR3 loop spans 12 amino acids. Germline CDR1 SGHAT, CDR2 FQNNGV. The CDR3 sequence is CASSPMGDTQYF. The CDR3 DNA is TGTGCCAGCAGCCCCATGGGAGATACGCAGTATTTT.

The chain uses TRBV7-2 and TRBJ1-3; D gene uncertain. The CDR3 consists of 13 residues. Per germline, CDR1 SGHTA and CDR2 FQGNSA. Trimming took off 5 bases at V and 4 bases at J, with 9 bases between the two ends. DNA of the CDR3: TGTGCCAGCAGCCCGTATATGGGAAACACCATATATTTT. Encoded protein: CASSPYMGNTIYF.

DNA of the CDR3: TGTGCCAGCAGCTTCTCAACCCTATCGACCGGGCAGTACTTC. The encoded protein is CASSFSTLSTGQYF. The gene calls are TRBV7-9 and TRBJ2-7, with D uncertain. The V gene's germline CDR1 is SEHNR and CDR2 FQNEAQ (reference sequence). There are 14 residues in the CDR3. V was shortened by 3 bases and J by 9 bases, with 18 bases between the two germline ends.

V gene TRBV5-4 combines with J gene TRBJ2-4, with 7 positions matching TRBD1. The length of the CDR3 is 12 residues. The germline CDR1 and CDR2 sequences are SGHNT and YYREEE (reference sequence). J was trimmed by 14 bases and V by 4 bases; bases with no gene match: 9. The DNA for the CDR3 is TGTGCCAGCAGCCGCCCGGGACAGAAAAAGTACTTC. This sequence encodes CASSRPGQKKYF.

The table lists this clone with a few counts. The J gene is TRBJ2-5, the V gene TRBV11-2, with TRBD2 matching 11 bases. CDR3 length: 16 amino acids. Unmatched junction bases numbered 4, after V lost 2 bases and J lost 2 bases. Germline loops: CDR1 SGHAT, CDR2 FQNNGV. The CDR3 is CASSLLIAGGQETQYF. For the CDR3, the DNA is TGTGCCAGCAGCTTATTAATAGCGGGAGGGCAAGAGACCCAGTACTTC.

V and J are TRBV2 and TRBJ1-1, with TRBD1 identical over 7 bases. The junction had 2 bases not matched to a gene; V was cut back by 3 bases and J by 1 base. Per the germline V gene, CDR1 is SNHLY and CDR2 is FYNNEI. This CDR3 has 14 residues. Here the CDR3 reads CASSERTGNTEAFF. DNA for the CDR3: TGTGCCAGCAGTGAGAGGACAGGGAACACTGAAGCTTTCTTT.

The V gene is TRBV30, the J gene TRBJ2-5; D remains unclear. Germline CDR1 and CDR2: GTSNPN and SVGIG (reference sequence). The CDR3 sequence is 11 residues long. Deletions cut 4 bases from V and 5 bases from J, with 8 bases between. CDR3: CAWKEFETQYF. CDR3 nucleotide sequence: TGTGCCTGGAAAGAGTTTGAGACCCAGTACTTC.

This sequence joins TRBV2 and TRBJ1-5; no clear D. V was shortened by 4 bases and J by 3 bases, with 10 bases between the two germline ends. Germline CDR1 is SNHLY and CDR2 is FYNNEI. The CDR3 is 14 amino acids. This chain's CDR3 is CASSAARNNQPQHF. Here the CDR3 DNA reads TGTGCCAGCAGTGCGGCCAGAAACAATCAGCCCCAGCATTTT.

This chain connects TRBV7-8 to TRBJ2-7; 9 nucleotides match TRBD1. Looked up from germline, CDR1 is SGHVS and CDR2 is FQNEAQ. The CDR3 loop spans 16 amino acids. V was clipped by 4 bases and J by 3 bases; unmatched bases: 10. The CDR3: CASSSQGAGKGYEQYF. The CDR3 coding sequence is TGTGCCAGCAGCTCACAGGGGGCAGGGAAGGGCTACGAGCAGTACTTC.

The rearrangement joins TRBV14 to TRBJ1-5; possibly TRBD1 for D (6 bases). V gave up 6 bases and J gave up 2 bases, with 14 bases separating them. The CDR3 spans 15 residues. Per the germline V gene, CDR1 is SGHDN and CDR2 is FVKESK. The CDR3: CASSGQMRGNQPQHF. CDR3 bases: TGTGCCAGCAGTGGACAGATGAGAGGCAATCAGCCCCAGCATTTT.

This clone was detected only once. The chain's CDR3 is CASSLSSSVQNEQYF. The CDR3 DNA reads TGTGCCAGCAGTTTATCGTCTAGCGTTCAGAACGAGCAGTACTTC. This chain joins TRBV28 and TRBJ2-7, with a tentative D call TRBD2 (6 bases). Germline CDR1 and CDR2: MDHEN and SYDVKM. CDR3 length equals 15 residues. V gave up 1 base and J gave up 5 bases, with 15 bases separating them.

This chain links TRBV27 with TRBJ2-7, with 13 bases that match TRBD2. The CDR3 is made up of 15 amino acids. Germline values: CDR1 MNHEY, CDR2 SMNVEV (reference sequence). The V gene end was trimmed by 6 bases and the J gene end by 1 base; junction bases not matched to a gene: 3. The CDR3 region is CASRGGLAGSYEQYF. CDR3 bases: TGTGCCAGCAGGGGGGGACTAGCGGGGTCCTACGAGCAGTACTTC.

Written as DNA, the CDR3 is TGTGCCAGTAGTATAATGGAGGCCTTTAGCACAGATACGCAGTATTTT. Its translation: CASSIMEAFSTDTQYF. The rearrangement joins TRBV19 to TRBJ2-3, with D possibly being TRBD2 (5 bases). With 2 bases removed from V and 0 bases from J, the gap between germline ends came to 12 bases. Germline CDR1 and CDR2: LNHDA and SQIVND (reference sequence). This CDR3 region has 16 residues.

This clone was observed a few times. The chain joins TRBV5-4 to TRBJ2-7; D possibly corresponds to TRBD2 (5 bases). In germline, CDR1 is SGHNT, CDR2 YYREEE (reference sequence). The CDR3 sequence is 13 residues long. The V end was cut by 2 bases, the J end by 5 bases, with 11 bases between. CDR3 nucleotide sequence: TGTGCCAGCAGCTTCGCGGGTCACCACGAGCAGTACTTC. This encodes CASSFAGHHEQYF.

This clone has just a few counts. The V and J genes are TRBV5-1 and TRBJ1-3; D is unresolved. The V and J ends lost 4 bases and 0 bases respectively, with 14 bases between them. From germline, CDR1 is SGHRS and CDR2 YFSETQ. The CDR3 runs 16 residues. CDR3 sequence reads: CASSLRGSSSGNTIYF. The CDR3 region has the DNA TGCGCCAGCAGCCTTCGCGGGAGTTCCTCTGGAAACACCATATATTTT.

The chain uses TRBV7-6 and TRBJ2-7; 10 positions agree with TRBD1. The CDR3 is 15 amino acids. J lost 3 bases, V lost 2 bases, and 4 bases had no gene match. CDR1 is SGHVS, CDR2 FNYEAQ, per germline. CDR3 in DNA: TGTGCCAGCAGCTTACAGGGGACAGGGGACTACGAGCAGTACTTC. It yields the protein CASSLQGTGDYEQYF.

Here the CDR3 DNA reads TGTGCCAGCAGCGTTAGAGGTGGGACATCTAACTATGGCTACACCTTC. Translation gives CASSVRGGTSNYGYTF. The gene calls are TRBV7-2 and TRBJ1-2; the D gene is possibly TRBD1 (6 bases). In germline, CDR1 is SGHTA, CDR2 FQGNSA. The V gene lost 5 bases and the J gene lost 0 bases, with 16 bases spanning the gap. CDR3 length: 16 residues. Combining the CDR3 with reference TRBV7-2 and TRBJ1-2 gives the whole variable domain GAGVSQSPSNKVTEKGKDVELRCDPISGHTALYWYRQSLGQGLEFLIYFQGNSAPDKSGLPSDRFSAERTGGSVSTLTIQRTQQEDSAVYLCASSVRGGTSNYGYTFGSGTRLTVV.

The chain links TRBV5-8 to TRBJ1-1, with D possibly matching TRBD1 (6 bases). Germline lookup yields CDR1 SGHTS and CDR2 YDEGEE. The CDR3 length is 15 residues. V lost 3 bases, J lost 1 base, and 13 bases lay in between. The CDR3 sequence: CASSSKTGWNTEAFF. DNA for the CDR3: TGTGCCAGCAGCTCAAAAACAGGGTGGAACACTGAAGCTTTCTTT.

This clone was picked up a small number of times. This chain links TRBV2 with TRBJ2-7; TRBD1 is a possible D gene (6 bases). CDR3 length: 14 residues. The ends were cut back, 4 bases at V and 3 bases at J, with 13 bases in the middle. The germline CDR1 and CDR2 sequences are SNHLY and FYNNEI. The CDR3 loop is CASSGSRGYYEQYF. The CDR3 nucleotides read TGTGCCAGCAGTGGAAGCAGGGGTTACTACGAGCAGTACTTC.

The CDR3 DNA sequence: TGTGCCAGCAGCTTAGGCAGGGATAACACTGAAGCTTTCTTT. This gives the protein CASSLGRDNTEAFF. V is TRBV7-9 and J is TRBJ1-1; perhaps TRBD1 as D (5 bases). The germline V gene has CDR1 SEHNR and CDR2 FQNEAQ (reference sequence). Trimming cost V 1 base and J 2 bases, with 8 bases left between them. The CDR3 runs 14 residues.

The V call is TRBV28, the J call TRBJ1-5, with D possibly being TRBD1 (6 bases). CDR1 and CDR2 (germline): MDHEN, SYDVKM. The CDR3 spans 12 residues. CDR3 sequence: CAGGDGNQPQHF. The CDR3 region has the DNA TGTGCTGGGGGCGATGGCAATCAGCCCCAGCATTTT.

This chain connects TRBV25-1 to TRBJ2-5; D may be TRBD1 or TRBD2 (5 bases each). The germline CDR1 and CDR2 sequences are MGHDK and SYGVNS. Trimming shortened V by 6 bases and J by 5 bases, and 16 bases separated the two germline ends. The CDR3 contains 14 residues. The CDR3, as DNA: TGTGCCAGCAGCGGGGCATCACGCTTGGAGACCCAGTACTTC. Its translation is CASSGASRLETQYF.

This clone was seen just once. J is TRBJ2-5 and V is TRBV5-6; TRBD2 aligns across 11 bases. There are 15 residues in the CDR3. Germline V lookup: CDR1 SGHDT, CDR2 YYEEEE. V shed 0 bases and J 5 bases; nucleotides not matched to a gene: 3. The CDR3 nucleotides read TGTGCCAGCAGCTTGGGACTAGCGGGAACGGAGACCCAGTACTTC. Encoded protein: CASSLGLAGTETQYF.

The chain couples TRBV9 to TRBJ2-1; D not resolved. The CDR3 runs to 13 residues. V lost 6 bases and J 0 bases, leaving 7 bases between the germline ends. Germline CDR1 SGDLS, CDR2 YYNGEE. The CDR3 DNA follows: TGTGCCAGCAACCGCGGCTCCTACAATGAGCAGTTCTTC. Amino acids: CASNRGSYNEQFF.

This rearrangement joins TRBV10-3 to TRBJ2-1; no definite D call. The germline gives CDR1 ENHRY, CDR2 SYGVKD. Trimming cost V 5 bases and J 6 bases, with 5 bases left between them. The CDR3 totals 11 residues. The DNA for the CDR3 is TGTGCCATCAGTAGCGCCAATGAGCAGTTCTTC. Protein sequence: CAISSANEQFF.

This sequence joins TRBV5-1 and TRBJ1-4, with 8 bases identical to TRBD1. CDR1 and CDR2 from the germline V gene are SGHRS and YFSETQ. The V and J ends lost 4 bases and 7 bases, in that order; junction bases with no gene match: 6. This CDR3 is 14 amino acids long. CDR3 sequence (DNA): TGCGCCAGCAGCAGTGGGACAGGTAGTGAAAAACTGTTTTTT. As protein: CASSSGTGSEKLFF.